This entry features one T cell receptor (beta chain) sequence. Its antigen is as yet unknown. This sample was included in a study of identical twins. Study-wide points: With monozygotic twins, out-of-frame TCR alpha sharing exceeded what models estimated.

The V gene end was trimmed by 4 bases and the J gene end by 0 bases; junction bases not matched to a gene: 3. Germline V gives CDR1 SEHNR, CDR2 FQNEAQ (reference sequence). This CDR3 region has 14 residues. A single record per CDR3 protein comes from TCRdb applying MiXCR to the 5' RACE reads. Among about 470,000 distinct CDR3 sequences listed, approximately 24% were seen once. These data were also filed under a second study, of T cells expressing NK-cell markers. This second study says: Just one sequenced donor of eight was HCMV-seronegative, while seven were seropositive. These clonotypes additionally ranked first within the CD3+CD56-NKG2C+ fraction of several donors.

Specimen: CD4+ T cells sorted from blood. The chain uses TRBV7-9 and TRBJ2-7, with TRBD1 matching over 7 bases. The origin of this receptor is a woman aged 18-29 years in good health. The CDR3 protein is CASSSQGFSYEQYF. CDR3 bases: TGTGCCAGCAGCTCACAGGGGTTCTCCTACGAGCAGTACTTC.